The TCR beta chain under discussion was sequenced for a study of spatial heterogeneity in lung cancer. Time point indicated: sample taken at primary tumor resection. A total of more than 65 untreated early-stage non-small cell lung cancer patients served as donors. Deletions cut 0 bases from V and 6 bases from J, with 9 bases between. Germline values: CDR1 DFQATT, CDR2 SNEGSKA (reference sequence). The CDR3 length is 14 residues. This clonotype counts as medium-sized. Antigen specificity is unknown. Notes on the study in general: It was estimated that coverage of tumor T cells reached approximately 7% for alpha chains and less than 15% for beta chains. Within tumors, counts of expanded alpha and beta TCRs tracked tumor mutation counts.

TCRdb reprocessed the 5' RACE reads with MiXCR, giving one entry per CDR3 protein. In the table there are fewer than 12,000 distinct CDR3 sequences, roughly 13% of which are singletons. This receptor was obtained from a male donor with early-stage non-small cell lung cancer. This chain joins TRBV20-1 and TRBJ1-6; maybe TRBD1 (5 bases). The source was lung tumor tissue, collected at surgery. Here the CDR3 DNA reads TGCAGTGCTAGAGATTTAGGGACTAATTCACCCCTCCACTTT. Protein sequence: CSARDLGTNSPLHF.